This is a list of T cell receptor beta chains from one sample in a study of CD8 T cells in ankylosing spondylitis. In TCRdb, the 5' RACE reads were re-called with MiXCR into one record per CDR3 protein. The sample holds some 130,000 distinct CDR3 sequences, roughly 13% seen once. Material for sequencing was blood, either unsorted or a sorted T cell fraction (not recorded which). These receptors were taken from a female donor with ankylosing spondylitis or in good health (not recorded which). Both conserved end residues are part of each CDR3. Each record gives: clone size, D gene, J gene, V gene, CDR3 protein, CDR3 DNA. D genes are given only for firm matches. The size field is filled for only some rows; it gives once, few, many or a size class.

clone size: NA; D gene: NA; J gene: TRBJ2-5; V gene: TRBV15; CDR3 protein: CATGRGPGETQYF; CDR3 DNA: TGTGCCACCGGCAGAGGGCCCGGAGAGACCCAGTACTTC
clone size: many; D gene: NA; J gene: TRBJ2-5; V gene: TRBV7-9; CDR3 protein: CASSLQSQETQYF; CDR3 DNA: TGTGCCAGCAGCTTACAGAGCCAAGAGACCCAGTACTTC
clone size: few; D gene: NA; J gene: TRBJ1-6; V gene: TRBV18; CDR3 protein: CASSPSTGLSSPLHF; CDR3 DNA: TGTGCCAGCTCACCATCAACAGGGCTTAGTTCACCCCTCCACTTT
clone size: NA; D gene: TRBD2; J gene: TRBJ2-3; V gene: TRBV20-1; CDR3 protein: CSARLAGGLTDTQYF; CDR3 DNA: TGCAGTGCCAGACTAGCGGGAGGTTTGACAGATACGCAGTATTTT
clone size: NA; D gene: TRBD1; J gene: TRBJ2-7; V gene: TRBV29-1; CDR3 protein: CNVEVVKDRGAYEQYF; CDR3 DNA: TGCAACGTTGAAGTAGTAAAAGACAGGGGGGCCTACGAGCAGTACTTC
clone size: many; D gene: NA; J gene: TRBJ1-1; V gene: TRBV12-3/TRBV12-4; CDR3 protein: CASSLFFSQYTEAFF; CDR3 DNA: TGTGCCAGCAGTTTATTTTTTTCGCAGTACACTGAAGCTTTCTTT
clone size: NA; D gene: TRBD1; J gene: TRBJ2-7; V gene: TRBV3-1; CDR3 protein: CASSPGTGGREQYF; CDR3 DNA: TGTGCCAGCAGCCCCGGGACAGGGGGCCGTGAGCAGTACTTC
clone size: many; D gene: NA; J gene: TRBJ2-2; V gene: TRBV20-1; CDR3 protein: CSARPGQTNTGELFF; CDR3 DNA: TGCAGTGCTAGACCGGGACAAACGAACACCGGGGAGCTGTTTTTT
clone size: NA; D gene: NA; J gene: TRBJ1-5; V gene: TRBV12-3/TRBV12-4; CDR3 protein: CASTPGNQPQHF; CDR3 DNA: TGTGCCAGCACTCCTGGCAATCAGCCCCAGCATTTT
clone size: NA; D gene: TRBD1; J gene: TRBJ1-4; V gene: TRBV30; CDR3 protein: CAYRTGGHEKLFF; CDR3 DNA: TGTGCCTATCGGACAGGGGGCCATGAAAAACTGTTTTTT
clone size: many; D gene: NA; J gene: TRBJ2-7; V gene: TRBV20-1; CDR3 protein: CSATSDTSWDEQYF; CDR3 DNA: TGCAGTGCTACTTCAGATACAAGCTGGGACGAGCAGTACTTC
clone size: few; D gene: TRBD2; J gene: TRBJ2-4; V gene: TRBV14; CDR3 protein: CASSEHSGSGGSNIQYF; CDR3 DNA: TGTGCCAGCAGCGAACATAGCGGGAGCGGAGGTTCAAACATTCAGTACTTC
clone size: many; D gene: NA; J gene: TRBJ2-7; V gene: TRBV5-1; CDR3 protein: CASSYEQYF; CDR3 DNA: TGCGCCAGCTCCTACGAGCAGTACTTC
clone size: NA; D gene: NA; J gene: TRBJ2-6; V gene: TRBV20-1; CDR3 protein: CSAGGRRSGANVLTF; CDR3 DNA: TGCAGTGCTGGGGGTCGGCGATCTGGGGCCAACGTCCTGACTTTC
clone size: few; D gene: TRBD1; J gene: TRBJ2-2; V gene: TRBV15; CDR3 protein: CVTSRDGDRASGELFF; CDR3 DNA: TGTGTCACCAGCAGAGATGGGGACAGGGCCTCCGGGGAGCTGTTTTTT
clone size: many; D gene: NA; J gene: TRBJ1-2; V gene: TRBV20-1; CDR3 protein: CSALSTENYGYTF; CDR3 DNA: TGCAGTGCCCTTTCGACAGAGAACTATGGCTACACCTTC
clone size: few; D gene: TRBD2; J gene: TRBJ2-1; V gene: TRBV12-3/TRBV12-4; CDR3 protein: CASSLSLAGANEQFF; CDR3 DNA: TGTGCCAGCAGTTTATCACTAGCGGGGGCCAATGAGCAGTTCTTC
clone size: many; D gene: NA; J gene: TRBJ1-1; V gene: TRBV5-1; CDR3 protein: CASRPTGRAEAFF; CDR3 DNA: TGCGCCAGCAGACCGACCGGACGGGCTGAAGCTTTCTTT
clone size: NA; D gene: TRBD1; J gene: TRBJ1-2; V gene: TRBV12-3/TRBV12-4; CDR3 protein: CASRQSTGGGYTF; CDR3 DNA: TGTGCCAGCAGACAATCCACAGGGGGTGGCTACACCTTC